This TCR beta chain emerged from a study of blood T cell repertoires in COVID-19. V was pared by 1 base and J by 5 bases, with 0 bases of the junction left unmatched. The CDR3 length is 13 residues. Germline assignment: CDR1 SGHVS and CDR2 FQNEAQ. Clones were sequenced by immunoSEQ multiplex PCR, and TCRdb holds only the in-frame ones, with some missing. Altogether 95,000 to 150,000 clones are present, roughly 85% being singletons, with the ten largest covering around 4.2%. The sample comprised peripheral blood. The chain links TRBV7-8 to TRBJ2-7; 9 bases agree with TRBD1. The clonotype originates from a man aged 35-49 years with acute or convalescent COVID-19. The CDR3 DNA reads TGTGCCAGCAGCTTAGACAGGGGGCACGAGCAGTACTTC. Translation gives CASSLDRGHEQYF.